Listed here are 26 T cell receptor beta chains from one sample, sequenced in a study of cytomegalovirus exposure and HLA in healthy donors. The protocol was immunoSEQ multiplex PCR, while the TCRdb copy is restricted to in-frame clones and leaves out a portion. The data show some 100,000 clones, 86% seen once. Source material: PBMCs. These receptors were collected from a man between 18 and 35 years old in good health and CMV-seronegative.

CDR3 sequence (DNA): TGCGCCAGCAGCTCACTTAGCGGGAACGCAGATACGCAGTATTTT. Translated, it gives CASSSLSGNADTQYF. The J gene is TRBJ2-3, the V gene TRBV5-1; TRBD2 aligns across 8 bases. Trimming cost V 3 bases and J 4 bases; bases outside gene matches: 7. Looked up from germline, CDR1 is SGHRS and CDR2 is YFSETQ. CDR3 length: 15 residues.

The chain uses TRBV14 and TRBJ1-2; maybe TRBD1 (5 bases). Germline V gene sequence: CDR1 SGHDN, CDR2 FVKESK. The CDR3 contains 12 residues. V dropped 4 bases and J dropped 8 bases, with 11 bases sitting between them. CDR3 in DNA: TGTGCCAGCAGCCTAGGGGCTAAGGGCTACACCTTC. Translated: CASSLGAKGYTF.

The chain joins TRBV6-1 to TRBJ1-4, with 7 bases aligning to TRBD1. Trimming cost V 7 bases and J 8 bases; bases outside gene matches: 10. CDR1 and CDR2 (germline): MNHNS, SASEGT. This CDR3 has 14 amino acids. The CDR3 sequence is CASNRQGKGEKLFF. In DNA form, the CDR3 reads TGTGCCAGCAACCGACAGGGTAAGGGAGAAAAACTGTTTTTT.

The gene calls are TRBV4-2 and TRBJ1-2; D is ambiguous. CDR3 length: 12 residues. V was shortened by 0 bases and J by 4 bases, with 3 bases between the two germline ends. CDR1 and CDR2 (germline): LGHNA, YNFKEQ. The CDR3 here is CASSQDLYGYTF. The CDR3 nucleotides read TGTGCCAGCAGCCAAGACCTCTATGGCTACACCTTC.

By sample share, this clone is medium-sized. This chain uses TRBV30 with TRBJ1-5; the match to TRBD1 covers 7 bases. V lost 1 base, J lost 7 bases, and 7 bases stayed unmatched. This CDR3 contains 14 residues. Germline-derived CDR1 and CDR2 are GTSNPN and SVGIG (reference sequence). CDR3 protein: CAWSGRQGWQPQHF. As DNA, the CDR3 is TGTGCCTGGAGTGGAAGACAGGGATGGCAGCCCCAGCATTTT.

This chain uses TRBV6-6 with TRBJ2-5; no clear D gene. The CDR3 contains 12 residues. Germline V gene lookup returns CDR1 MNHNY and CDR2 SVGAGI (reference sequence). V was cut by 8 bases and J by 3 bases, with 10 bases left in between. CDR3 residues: CASGQTEETQYF. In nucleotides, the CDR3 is TGTGCCAGCGGGCAGACCGAAGAGACCCAGTACTTC.

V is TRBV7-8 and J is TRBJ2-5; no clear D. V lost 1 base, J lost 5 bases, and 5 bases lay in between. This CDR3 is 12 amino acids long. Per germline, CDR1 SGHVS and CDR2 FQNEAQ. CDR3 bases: TGTGCCAGCAGCTTAGATCGGGAGACCCAGTACTTC. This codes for CASSLDRETQYF.

The CDR3 loop is CASSNTRLAGDPGELFF. The CDR3 nucleotides are TGTGCCAGCAGTAATACCCGACTAGCGGGAGACCCCGGGGAGCTGTTTTTT. This chain links TRBV27 with TRBJ2-2, with 12 bases aligning to TRBD2. CDR3 length: 17 residues. Germline V gene lookup returns CDR1 MNHEY and CDR2 SMNVEV (reference sequence). J was trimmed by 6 bases and V by 5 bases; bases with no gene match: 10.

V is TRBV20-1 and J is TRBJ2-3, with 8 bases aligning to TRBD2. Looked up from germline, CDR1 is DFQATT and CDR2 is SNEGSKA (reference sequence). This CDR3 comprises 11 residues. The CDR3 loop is CSGGRIDTQYF. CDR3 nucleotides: TGCAGCGGCGGGAGGATCGATACGCAGTATTTT.

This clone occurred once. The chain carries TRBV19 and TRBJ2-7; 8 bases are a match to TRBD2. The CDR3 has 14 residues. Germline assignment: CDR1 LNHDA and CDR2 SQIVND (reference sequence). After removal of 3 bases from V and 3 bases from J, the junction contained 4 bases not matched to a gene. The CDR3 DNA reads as TGTGCCAGTAGTATTGAGAGCGGGAGCTACGAGCAGTACTTC. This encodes CASSIESGSYEQYF.

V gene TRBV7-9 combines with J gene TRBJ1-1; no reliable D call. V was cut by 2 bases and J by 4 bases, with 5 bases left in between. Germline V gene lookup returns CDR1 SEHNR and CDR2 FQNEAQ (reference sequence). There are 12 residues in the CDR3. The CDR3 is CASSLPVTEAFF. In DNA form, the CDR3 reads TGTGCCAGCAGCTTACCGGTCACTGAAGCTTTCTTT.

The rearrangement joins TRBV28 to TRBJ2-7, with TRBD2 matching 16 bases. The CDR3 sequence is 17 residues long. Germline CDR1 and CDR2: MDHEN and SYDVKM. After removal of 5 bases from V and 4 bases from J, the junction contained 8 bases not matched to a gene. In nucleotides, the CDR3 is TGTGCCAGCAGTCCACTTGGGACTAGCGGGGGGGGTTACGAGCAGTACTTC. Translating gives CASSPLGTSGGGYEQYF.

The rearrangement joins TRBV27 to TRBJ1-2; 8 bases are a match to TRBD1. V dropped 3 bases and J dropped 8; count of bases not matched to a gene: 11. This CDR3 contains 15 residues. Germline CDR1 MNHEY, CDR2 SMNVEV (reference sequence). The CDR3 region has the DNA TGTGCCAGCAGTTTTACGTTGACAGGGGAAGAGGGCTACACCTTC. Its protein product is CASSFTLTGEEGYTF.

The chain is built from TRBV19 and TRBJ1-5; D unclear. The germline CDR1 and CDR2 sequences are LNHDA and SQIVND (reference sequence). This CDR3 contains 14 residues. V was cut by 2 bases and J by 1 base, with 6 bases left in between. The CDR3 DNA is TGTGCCAGTAGTATAAAGACAAGCAATCAGCCCCAGCATTTT. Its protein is CASSIKTSNQPQHF.

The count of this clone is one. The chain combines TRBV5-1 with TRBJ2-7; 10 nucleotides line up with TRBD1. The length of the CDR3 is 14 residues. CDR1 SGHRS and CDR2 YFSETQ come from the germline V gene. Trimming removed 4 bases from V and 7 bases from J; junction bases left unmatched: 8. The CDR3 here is CASSGRTGGEEQYF. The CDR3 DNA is TGCGCCAGCAGCGGAAGGACAGGGGGAGAAGAGCAGTACTTC. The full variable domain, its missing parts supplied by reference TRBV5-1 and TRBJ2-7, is KAGVTQTPRYLIKTRGQQVTLSCSPISGHRSVSWYQQTPGQGLQFLFEYFSETQRNKGNFPGRFSGRQFSNSRSEMNVSTLELGDSALYLCASSGRTGGEEQYFGPGTRLTVT.

CDR3 residues: CASGLTRGAGANVLTF. The CDR3 DNA reads as TGTGCTAGTGGTTTGACCAGGGGAGCAGGGGCCAACGTCCTGACTTTC. The chain links TRBV12-5 to TRBJ2-6, with a tentative D call TRBD1 (6 bases). V lost 2 bases and J 4 bases, leaving 12 bases between the germline ends. The CDR3 consists of 16 residues. The germline V gene encodes CDR1 LGHNT and CDR2 FRNRAP.

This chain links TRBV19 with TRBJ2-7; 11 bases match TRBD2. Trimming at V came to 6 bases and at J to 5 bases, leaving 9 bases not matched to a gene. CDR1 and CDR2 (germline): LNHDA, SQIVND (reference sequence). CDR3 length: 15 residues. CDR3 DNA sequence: TGTGCCAGTAGCCCCGGGACTAGCGGTCGCGACGAGCAGTACTTC. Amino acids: CASSPGTSGRDEQYF.

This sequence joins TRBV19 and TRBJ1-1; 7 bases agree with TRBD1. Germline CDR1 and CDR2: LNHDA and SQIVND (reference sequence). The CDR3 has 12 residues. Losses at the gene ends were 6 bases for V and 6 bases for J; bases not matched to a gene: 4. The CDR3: CASRQGNAEAFF. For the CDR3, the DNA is TGTGCCAGTAGACAGGGGAATGCTGAAGCTTTCTTT. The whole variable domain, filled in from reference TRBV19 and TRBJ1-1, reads DGGITQSPKYLFRKEGQNVTLSCEQNLNHDAMYWYRQDPGQGLRLIYYSQIVNDFQKGDIAEGYSVSREKKESFPLTVTSAQKNPTAFYLCASRQGNAEAFFGQGTRLTVV.

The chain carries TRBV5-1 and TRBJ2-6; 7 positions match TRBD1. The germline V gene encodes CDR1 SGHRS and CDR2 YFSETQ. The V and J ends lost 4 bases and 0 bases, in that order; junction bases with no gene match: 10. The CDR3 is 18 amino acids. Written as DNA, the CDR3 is TGCGCCAGCAGCCTCGGACAGGCCTTCAGCTCTGGGGCCAACGTCCTGACTTTC. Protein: CASSLGQAFSSGANVLTF.

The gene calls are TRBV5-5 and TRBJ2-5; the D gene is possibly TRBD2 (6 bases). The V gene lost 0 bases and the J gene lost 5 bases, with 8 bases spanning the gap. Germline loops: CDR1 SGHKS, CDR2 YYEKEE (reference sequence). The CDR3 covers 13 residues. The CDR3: CASSLVGRETQYF. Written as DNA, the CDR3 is TGTGCCAGCAGCTTGGTAGGGAGGGAGACCCAGTACTTC.

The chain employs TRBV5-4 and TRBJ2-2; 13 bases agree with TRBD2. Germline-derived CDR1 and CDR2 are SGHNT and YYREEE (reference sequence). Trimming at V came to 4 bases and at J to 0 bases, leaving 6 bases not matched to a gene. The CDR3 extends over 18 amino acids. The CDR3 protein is CASSAGLAGDPNTGELFF. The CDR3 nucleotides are TGTGCCAGCAGCGCCGGACTAGCGGGGGACCCGAACACCGGGGAGCTGTTTTTT.

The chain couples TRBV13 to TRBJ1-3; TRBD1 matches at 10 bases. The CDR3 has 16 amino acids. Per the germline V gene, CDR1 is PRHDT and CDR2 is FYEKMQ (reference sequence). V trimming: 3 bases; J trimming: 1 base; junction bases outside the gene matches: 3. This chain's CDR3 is CASSFGTGVSGNTIYF. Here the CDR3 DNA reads TGTGCCAGCAGCTTCGGGACAGGGGTATCTGGAAACACCATATATTTT.

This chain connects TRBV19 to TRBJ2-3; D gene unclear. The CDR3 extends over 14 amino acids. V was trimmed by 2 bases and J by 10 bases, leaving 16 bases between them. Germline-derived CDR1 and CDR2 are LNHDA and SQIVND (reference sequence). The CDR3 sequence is CASSISGGSKSQYF. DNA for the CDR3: TGTGCCAGTAGTATAAGTGGCGGCAGCAAGTCGCAGTATTTT.

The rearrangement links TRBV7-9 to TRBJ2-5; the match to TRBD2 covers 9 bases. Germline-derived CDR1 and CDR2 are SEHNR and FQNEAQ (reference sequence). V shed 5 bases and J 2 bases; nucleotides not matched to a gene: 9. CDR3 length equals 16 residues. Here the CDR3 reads CASSAKVAGEQETQYF. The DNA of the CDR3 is TGTGCCAGCAGCGCAAAGGTAGCGGGGGAGCAAGAGACCCAGTACTTC.

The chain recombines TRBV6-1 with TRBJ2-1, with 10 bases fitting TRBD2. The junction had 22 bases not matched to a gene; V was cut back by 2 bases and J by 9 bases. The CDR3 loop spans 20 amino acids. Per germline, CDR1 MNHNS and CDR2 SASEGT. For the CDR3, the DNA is TGTGCCAGCAGTGAACTCAGGACCTTTAGCGGGGGGCCCCTGGGCAGTGAGCAGTTCTTC. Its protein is CASSELRTFSGGPLGSEQFF.

CDR3 amino acids: CASTGAINQPQHF. Written as DNA, the CDR3 is TGTGCCAGTACAGGGGCTATCAATCAGCCCCAGCATTTT. The V gene is TRBV19, the J gene TRBJ1-5; tentatively, D is TRBD1 (6 bases). Deletions cut 7 bases from V and 3 bases from J, with 10 bases between. The germline gives CDR1 LNHDA, CDR2 SQIVND (reference sequence). The CDR3 length is 13 residues.